The 6 T cell receptor beta chains listed next were all sequenced from one sample in a study of CD8 T cells in ankylosing spondylitis. MiXCR, applied by TCRdb to the 5' RACE reads, yields one record per CDR3 protein. Among around 150,000 distinct CDR3 sequences listed, under 45% were seen once. Input material: synovial fluid, either unsorted or a sorted T cell fraction (not recorded which). These receptor sequences come from a male donor with ankylosing spondylitis.

This clonotype was observed a handful of times. This chain links TRBV12-3 or TRBV12-4 with TRBJ2-4; a possible D gene is TRBD2 (5 bases). Trimming stripped 2 bases from V and 9 bases from J, with 11 bases between. The CDR3 consists of 13 residues. The CDR3 bases are TGTGCCAGCAGTTTAAGGACCGAGGGCATTCAGTACTTC. Translating gives CASSLRTEGIQYF.

This chain links TRBV20-1 with TRBJ2-7, with D uncertain. The CDR3 extends over 15 amino acids. V was cut by 0 bases and J by 0 bases, with 12 bases left in between. CDR1 is DFQATT and CDR2 is SNEGSKA in the germline V gene (reference sequence). The DNA for the CDR3 is TGCAGTGCTAGAGATGCGAAAAGCTCCTCCTACGAGCAGTACTTC. This gives the protein CSARDAKSSSYEQYF.

This clonotype came up a few times. This chain uses TRBV5-1 with TRBJ2-1, with 7 bases identical to TRBD1. V gave up 0 bases and J gave up 7 bases; unmatched junction bases: 4. The CDR3 runs 14 residues. Germline lookup yields CDR1 SGHRS and CDR2 YFSETQ. CDR3 nucleotide sequence: TGCGCCAGCAGCTTGGACAGGGGCGGGAATGAGCAGTTCTTC. It codes for CASSLDRGGNEQFF.

The chain employs TRBV11-1 and TRBJ2-5; D may be TRBD2 (6 bases). Germline V gives CDR1 SGHAT, CDR2 FQDESV (reference sequence). The CDR3 loop spans 16 amino acids. Trimming removed 1 base from V and 1 base from J, with 13 bases in between. CDR3 amino acids: CASSLDWAGFQETQYF. The CDR3, as DNA: TGTGCCAGCAGCTTAGACTGGGCGGGATTCCAAGAGACCCAGTACTTC.

Turning to this clonotype: Being one base from a much bigger clone, this may be a read error. J is TRBJ2-2 and V is TRBV27, with 10 bases aligning to TRBD2. The germline V gene encodes CDR1 MNHEY and CDR2 SMNVEV (reference sequence). The CDR3 runs to 14 residues. Written as DNA, the CDR3 is TGTGCCAGCAGCGGACTAGCGGACACCGGGCAGCTGTTTTTT. It specifies CASSGLADTGQLFF.

The V call is TRBV2, the J call TRBJ2-7; a possible D gene is TRBD2 (5 bases). The germline CDR1 and CDR2 sequences are SNHLY and FYNNEI. This CDR3 region has 15 residues. V was pared by 5 bases and J by 7 bases, with 21 bases between. CDR3 loop: CASSSSSGINWEQYF. The CDR3 DNA reads as TGTGCCAGCAGTTCATCCTCCGGGATTAATTGGGAGCAGTACTTC.